A selection of T cell receptor beta chains follows, all from one sample in a study of OX40 agonist ivuxolimab in advanced cancers. Profiling relied on immunoSEQ multiplex PCR, and the TCRdb table lists in-frame clones only, not all of them. The sample carries 98,000 or so clones, 88% recorded once. The sample was CD4+ or CD8+ T cells sorted from blood, taken in a trial of the OX40 agonist ivuxolimab. These receptors came from an adult with an advanced solid tumor such as melanoma, head and neck, liver or kidney cancer. Each CDR3 is given without its conserved first and last residue. The order of the fields is D gene, V gene, J gene, CDR3 protein. The D gene is left open where the match is weak.

D gene: TRBD2
V gene: TRBV30
J gene: TRBJ2-1
CDR3 protein: AWSPLAGGTTEQF

D gene: NA
V gene: TRBV7-9
J gene: TRBJ1-1
CDR3 protein: ASKRDSTEAF

D gene: NA
V gene: TRBV21-1
J gene: TRBJ1-1
CDR3 protein: ASSKGDRLNTEAF

D gene: TRBD2
V gene: TRBV4-2
J gene: TRBJ2-1
CDR3 protein: ASSQDTSGSSYNEQF

D gene: NA
V gene: TRBV27
J gene: TRBJ2-1
CDR3 protein: ASRGGAGIKGEQF

D gene: NA
V gene: TRBV28
J gene: TRBJ1-4
CDR3 protein: ASSEAPGTVNEKLF

D gene: TRBD1
V gene: TRBV5-1
J gene: TRBJ2-7
CDR3 protein: ASSPGTVPYEQY

D gene: NA
V gene: TRBV25-1
J gene: TRBJ2-5
CDR3 protein: ASTNGVQETQY

D gene: NA
V gene: TRBV6-6
J gene: TRBJ2-2
CDR3 protein: ASRTGFTGELF

D gene: NA
V gene: TRBV18
J gene: TRBJ1-6
CDR3 protein: ASSPPILNSPLH

D gene: TRBD2
V gene: TRBV11-2
J gene: TRBJ2-5
CDR3 protein: ASSLGPQAGVAETQY

D gene: NA
V gene: TRBV30
J gene: TRBJ1-6
CDR3 protein: AWSGAEGYNSPLH

D gene: NA
V gene: TRBV10-2
J gene: TRBJ2-3
CDR3 protein: ASRTGPQPDTQY

D gene: TRBD1
V gene: TRBV7-3
J gene: TRBJ2-1
CDR3 protein: ASSSTGTAGSNEQF

D gene: TRBD1
V gene: TRBV29-1
J gene: TRBJ1-1
CDR3 protein: SVVAVPGQGGGTEAF

D gene: TRBD1
V gene: TRBV7-9
J gene: TRBJ2-5
CDR3 protein: ASSLVRQGAGEQY

D gene: NA
V gene: TRBV4-3
J gene: TRBJ2-2
CDR3 protein: ASSQDSTSTGELF

D gene: NA
V gene: TRBV4-2
J gene: TRBJ2-3
CDR3 protein: ASSRQGADTQY

D gene: NA
V gene: TRBV6-5
J gene: TRBJ2-1
CDR3 protein: ASSYSKRATYNEQF

D gene: NA
V gene: TRBV7-2
J gene: TRBJ1-5
CDR3 protein: ASSQDHNQPQH

D gene: NA
V gene: TRBV30
J gene: TRBJ2-2
CDR3 protein: AWKLSPNTGELF

D gene: NA
V gene: TRBV6-5
J gene: TRBJ2-7
CDR3 protein: ASSSLGVSFSEQY

D gene: NA
V gene: TRBV21-1
J gene: TRBJ1-1
CDR3 protein: ASSTADALYTEAF

D gene: NA
V gene: TRBV5-6
J gene: TRBJ1-2
CDR3 protein: ASSLEGYSLNYGYT

D gene: TRBD1
V gene: TRBV5-1
J gene: TRBJ1-2
CDR3 protein: ASSLGTVYGYT

D gene: NA
V gene: TRBV27
J gene: TRBJ2-3
CDR3 protein: ASSSRDRPDTQY

D gene: NA
V gene: TRBV19
J gene: TRBJ2-7
CDR3 protein: ASGQGKYEQY

D gene: NA
V gene: TRBV7-2
J gene: TRBJ2-1
CDR3 protein: ASSLGAYNEQF

D gene: NA
V gene: TRBV29-1
J gene: TRBJ2-1
CDR3 protein: SVEGSSRAYNEQF

D gene: NA
V gene: TRBV11-2
J gene: TRBJ2-1
CDR3 protein: ASATKDLSSYNEQF

D gene: TRBD2
V gene: TRBV30
J gene: TRBJ2-2
CDR3 protein: AWSGLAGVNTGELF

D gene: NA
V gene: TRBV14
J gene: TRBJ2-1
CDR3 protein: ASSQASLRGEQF

D gene: TRBD1
V gene: TRBV11-2
J gene: TRBJ1-1
CDR3 protein: ASSYRDRNTEAF

D gene: NA
V gene: TRBV29-1
J gene: TRBJ2-3
CDR3 protein: SSRHGGPKQY

D gene: TRBD1
V gene: TRBV6-5
J gene: TRBJ1-6
CDR3 protein: ATLSGQGNSPLH

D gene: NA
V gene: TRBV4-3
J gene: TRBJ2-6
CDR3 protein: ASSQIGQSDSGANVLT

D gene: NA
V gene: TRBV18
J gene: TRBJ1-5
CDR3 protein: ASSPAGAHQPQH

D gene: NA
V gene: TRBV30
J gene: TRBJ1-5
CDR3 protein: AWSVAENQPQH

D gene: NA
V gene: TRBV6-6
J gene: TRBJ1-4
CDR3 protein: ASTSDNEKLF

D gene: NA
V gene: TRBV5-1
J gene: TRBJ2-1
CDR3 protein: ASSPQGDEQF

D gene: TRBD1
V gene: TRBV4-1
J gene: TRBJ1-6
CDR3 protein: ASSRVWDSSYNSPLH

D gene: NA
V gene: TRBV7-2
J gene: TRBJ1-2
CDR3 protein: ASSSNWGSPYGYT

D gene: TRBD2
V gene: TRBV28
J gene: TRBJ2-5
CDR3 protein: ASSRLVSSGRKTQY

D gene: NA
V gene: TRBV6-1
J gene: TRBJ1-2
CDR3 protein: ASSVHPTGSGLYGYT

D gene: TRBD2
V gene: TRBV11-1
J gene: TRBJ2-1
CDR3 protein: ASSRASGRSYNEQF

D gene: NA
V gene: TRBV11-2
J gene: TRBJ2-3
CDR3 protein: ASSLEGDTQY

D gene: NA
V gene: TRBV5-6
J gene: TRBJ2-3
CDR3 protein: ASSWDGRDTQY

D gene: TRBD2
V gene: TRBV19
J gene: TRBJ2-3
CDR3 protein: ASSRGLAGSAGTDTQY

D gene: NA
V gene: TRBV28
J gene: TRBJ1-1
CDR3 protein: ASSLELREAF

D gene: NA
V gene: TRBV9
J gene: TRBJ2-3
CDR3 protein: ASSVGPTDTQY

D gene: NA
V gene: TRBV18
J gene: TRBJ1-5
CDR3 protein: ASSPRRDNQPQH

D gene: TRBD2
V gene: TRBV5-1
J gene: TRBJ2-1
CDR3 protein: ASSALAGSSDEQF

D gene: NA
V gene: TRBV28
J gene: TRBJ2-7
CDR3 protein: ASSRPRDPYEQY

D gene: NA
V gene: TRBV4-1
J gene: TRBJ2-3
CDR3 protein: ASSQVGEDTQY

D gene: NA
V gene: TRBV2
J gene: TRBJ2-3
CDR3 protein: ASSEALTDTQY

D gene: NA
V gene: TRBV2
J gene: TRBJ2-1
CDR3 protein: ASSEAATRLYNEQF